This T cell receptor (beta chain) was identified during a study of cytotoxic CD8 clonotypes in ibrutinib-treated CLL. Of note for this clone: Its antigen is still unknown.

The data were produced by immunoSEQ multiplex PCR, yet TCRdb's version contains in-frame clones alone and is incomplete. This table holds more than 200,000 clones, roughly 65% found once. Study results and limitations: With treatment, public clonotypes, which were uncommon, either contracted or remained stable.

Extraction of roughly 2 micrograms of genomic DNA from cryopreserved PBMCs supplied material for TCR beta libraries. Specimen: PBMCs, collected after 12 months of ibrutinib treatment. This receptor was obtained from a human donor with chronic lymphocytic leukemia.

CDR3 residues: CASSSSTEQYF. The DNA for the CDR3 is TGTGCCAGCAGCTCATCTACAGAGCAGTACTTC. This chain connects TRBV5-5 to TRBJ2-7; D remains ambiguous. CDR1 is SGHKS, CDR2 YYEKEE, per germline (reference sequence). The CDR3 has 11 residues. Trimming took off 3 bases at V and 7 bases at J, with 8 bases between the two ends.